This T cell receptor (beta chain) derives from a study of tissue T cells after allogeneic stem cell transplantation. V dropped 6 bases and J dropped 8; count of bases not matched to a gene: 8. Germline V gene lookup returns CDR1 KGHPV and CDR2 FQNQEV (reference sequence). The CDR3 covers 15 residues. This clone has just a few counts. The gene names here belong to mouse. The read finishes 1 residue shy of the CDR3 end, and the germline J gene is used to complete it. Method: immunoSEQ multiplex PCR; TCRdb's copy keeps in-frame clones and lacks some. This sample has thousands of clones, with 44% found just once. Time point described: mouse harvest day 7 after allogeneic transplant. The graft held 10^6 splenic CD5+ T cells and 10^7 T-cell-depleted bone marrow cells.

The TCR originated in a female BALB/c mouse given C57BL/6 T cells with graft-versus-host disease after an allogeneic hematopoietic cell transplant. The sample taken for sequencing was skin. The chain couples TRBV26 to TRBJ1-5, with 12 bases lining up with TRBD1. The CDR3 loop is CASSLPGQGAEAPLF. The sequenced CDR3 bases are TGTGCCAGCAGCCTGCCGGGACAGGGGGCTGAGGCTCCGCTT.